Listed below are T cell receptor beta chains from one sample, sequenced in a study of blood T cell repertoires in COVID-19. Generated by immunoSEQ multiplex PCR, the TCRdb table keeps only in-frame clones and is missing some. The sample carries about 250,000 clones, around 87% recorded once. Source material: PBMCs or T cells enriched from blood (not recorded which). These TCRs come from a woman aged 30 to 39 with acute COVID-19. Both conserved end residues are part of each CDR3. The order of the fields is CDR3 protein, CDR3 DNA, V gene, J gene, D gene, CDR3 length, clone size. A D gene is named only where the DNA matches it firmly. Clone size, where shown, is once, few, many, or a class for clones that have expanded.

CASSFGGLAGFTEQFF	TGTGCCAGCAGCTTTGGGGGACTAGCGGGGTTCACCGAGCAGTTCTTC	TRBV5-4	TRBJ2-1	TRBD2	16	NA
CARSLEYQCSSYEQYF	TGTGCCAGAAGCTTGGAATACCAATGTAGTTCCTACGAGCAGTACTTC	TRBV5-3	TRBJ2-7	NA	16	once
CASSPPADDAQFF	TGTGCCAGCTCACCCCCCGCAGATGATGCGCAGTTCTTC	TRBV18	TRBJ2-1	NA	13	NA
CASSQTDRGETQYF	TGCGCCAGCAGCCAAACCGACAGGGGGGAGACCCAGTACTTC	TRBV5-1	TRBJ2-5	TRBD1	14	NA
CASSISPGSYEQYF	TGTGCCAGTAGTATCAGCCCAGGCTCCTACGAGCAGTACTTC	TRBV19	TRBJ2-7	NA	14	NA
CASSLSVTSTDTQYF	TGTGCCAGCAGTTTATCCGTCACTAGCACAGATACGCAGTATTTT	TRBV28	TRBJ2-3	NA	15	few
CASSTLQDSPLHF	TGTGCCAGCAGTACCCTCCAGGATTCACCCCTCCACTTT	TRBV28	TRBJ1-6	NA	13	once
CASSFLPGGGTDTQYF	TGTGCCAGCAGTTTTCTTCCGGGGGGCGGTACAGATACGCAGTATTTT	TRBV27	TRBJ2-3	NA	16	NA
CASSPWVRTSGSYIQYF	TGTGCCAGCAGCCCTTGGGTGAGGACTAGCGGGAGTTACATTCAGTACTTC	TRBV11-2	TRBJ2-4	TRBD2	17	NA
CASSEMEASGYTF	TGTGCCAGCAGTGAAATGGAGGCTTCGGGCTACACCTTC	TRBV6-1	TRBJ1-2	NA	13	few